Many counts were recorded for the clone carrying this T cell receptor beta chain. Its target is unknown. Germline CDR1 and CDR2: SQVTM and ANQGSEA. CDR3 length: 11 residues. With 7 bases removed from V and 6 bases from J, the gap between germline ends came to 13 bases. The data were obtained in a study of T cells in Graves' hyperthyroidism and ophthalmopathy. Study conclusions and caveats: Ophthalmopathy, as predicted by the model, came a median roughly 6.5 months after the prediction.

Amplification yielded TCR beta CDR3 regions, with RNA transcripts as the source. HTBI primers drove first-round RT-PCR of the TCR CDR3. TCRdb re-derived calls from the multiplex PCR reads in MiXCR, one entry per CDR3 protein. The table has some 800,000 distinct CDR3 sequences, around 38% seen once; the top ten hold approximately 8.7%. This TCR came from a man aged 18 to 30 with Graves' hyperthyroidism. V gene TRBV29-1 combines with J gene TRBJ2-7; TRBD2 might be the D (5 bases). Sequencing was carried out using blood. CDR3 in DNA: TGCAGCGCAACCGGGATTGGCGAGCAGTACTTC. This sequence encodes CSATGIGEQYF.